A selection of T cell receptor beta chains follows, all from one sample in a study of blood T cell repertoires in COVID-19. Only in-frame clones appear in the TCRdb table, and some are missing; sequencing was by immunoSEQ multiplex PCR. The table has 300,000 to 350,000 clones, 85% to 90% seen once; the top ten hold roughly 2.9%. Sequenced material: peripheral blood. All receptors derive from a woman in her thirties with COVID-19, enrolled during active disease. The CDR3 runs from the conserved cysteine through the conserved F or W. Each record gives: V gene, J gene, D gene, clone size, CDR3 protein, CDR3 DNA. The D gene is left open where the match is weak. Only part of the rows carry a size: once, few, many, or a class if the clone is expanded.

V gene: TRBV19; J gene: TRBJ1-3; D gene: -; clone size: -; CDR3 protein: CASTGGSSGNTIYF; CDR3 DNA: TGTGCCAGTACGGGGGGAAGCTCTGGAAACACCATATATTTT
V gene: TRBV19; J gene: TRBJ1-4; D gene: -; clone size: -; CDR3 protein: CASSNREGFVVRKLFF; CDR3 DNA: TGTGCCAGTAGTAACAGAGAAGGATTCGTAGTACGAAAACTGTTTTTT
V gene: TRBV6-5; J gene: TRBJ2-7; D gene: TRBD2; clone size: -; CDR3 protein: CASYSSGRRYEQYF; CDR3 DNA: TGTGCCAGCTACTCTAGCGGGAGACGATACGAGCAGTACTTC
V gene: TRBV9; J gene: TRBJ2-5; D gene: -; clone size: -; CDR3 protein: CASSVGGAQETQYF; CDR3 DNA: TGTGCCAGCAGCGTAGGTGGGGCCCAAGAGACCCAGTACTTC
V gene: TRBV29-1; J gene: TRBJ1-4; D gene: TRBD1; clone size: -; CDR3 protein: CSVKSGGGGEKLFF; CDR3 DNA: TGCAGCGTCAAGTCAGGGGGCGGAGGGGAAAAACTGTTTTTT
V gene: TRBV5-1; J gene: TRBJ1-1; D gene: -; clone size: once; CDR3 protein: CASSFNTLNTEAFF; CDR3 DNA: TGCGCCAGCAGCTTCAACACGTTGAACACTGAAGCTTTCTTT
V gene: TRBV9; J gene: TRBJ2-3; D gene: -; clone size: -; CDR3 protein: CASSRTLAFADTQYF; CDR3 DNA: TGTGCCAGCAGTAGGACCCTAGCTTTCGCAGATACGCAGTATTTT
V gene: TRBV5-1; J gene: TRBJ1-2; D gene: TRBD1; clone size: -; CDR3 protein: CASSPGQVRDPRGYTF; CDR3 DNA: TGCGCCAGCAGCCCGGGACAGGTCCGCGATCCTAGGGGCTACACCTTC
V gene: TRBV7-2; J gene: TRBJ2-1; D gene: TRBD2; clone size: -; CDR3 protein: CASSLGLAGGDNEQFF; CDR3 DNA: TGTGCCAGCAGCCTCGGACTAGCGGGAGGAGACAATGAGCAGTTCTTC
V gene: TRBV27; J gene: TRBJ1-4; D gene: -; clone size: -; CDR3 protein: CASTLHEKLFF; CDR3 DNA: TGTGCCAGCACCCTCCATGAAAAACTGTTTTTT
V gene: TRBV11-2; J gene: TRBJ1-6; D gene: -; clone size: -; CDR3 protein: CASSPLLGVENSPLHF; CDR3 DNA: TGTGCCAGCAGCCCCCTATTGGGCGTGGAAAATTCACCCCTCCACTTT
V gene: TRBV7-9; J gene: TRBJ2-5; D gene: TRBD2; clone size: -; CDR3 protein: CASSLAGLAGETQYF; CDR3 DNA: TGTGCCAGCAGCTTAGCGGGACTAGCGGGAGAGACCCAGTACTTC
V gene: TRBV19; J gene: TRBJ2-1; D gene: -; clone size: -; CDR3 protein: CASSRWTAYNEQFF; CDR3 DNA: TGTGCCAGTAGTAGGTGGACAGCGTACAATGAGCAGTTCTTC
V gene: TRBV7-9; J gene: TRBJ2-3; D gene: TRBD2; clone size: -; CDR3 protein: CASSLKGEGTQYF; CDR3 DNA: TGTGCCAGCAGCTTAAAAGGGGAGGGTACGCAGTATTTT
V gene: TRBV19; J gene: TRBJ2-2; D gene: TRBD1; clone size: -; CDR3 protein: CASSAYAGTGSTGELFF; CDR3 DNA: TGTGCCAGTAGTGCTTACGCCGGGACAGGGAGCACCGGGGAGCTGTTTTTT
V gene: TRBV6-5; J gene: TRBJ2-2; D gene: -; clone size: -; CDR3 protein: CASILGGRSTGELFF; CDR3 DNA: TGTGCCAGCATCCTCGGGGGGCGTAGCACCGGGGAGCTGTTTTTT
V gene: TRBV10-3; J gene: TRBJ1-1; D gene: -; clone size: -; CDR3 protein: CAISDYGGNTEAFF; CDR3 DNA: TGTGCCATCAGTGATTACGGGGGGAACACTGAAGCTTTCTTT
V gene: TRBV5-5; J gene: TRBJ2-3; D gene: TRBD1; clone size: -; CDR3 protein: CASSFAGGPDTQYF; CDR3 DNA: TGTGCCAGCAGCTTTGCAGGGGGCCCAGATACGCAGTATTTT
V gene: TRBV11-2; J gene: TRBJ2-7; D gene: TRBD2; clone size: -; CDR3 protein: CASSLGPSGRALSYEQYF; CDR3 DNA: TGTGCCAGCAGCTTAGGGCCTAGCGGGAGGGCTTTGTCCTACGAGCAGTACTTC
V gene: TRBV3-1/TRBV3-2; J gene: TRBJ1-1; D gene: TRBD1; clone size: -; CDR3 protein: CASSPDRGTEAFF; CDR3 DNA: TGTGCCAGCAGCCCCGACAGGGGTACTGAAGCTTTCTTT
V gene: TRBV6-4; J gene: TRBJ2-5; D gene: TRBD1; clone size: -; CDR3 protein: CASSAGGGETQYF; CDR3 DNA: TGTGCCAGCAGTGCAGGGGGCGGAGAGACCCAGTACTTC
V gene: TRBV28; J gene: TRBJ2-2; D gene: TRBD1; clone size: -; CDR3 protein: CASSLGDRGLYGELFF; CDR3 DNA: TGTGCCAGCAGTTTGGGGGACAGGGGGCTTTACGGGGAGCTGTTTTTT
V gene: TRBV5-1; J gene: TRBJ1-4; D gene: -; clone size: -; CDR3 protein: CASIMDGGRKNEKLFF; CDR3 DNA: TGCGCCAGCATCATGGACGGGGGGCGGAAGAATGAAAAACTGTTTTTT
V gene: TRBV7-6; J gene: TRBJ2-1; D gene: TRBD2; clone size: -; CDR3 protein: CASSLSGTLYSEQFF; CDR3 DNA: TGTGCCAGCAGCTTAAGCGGGACCTTATACAGTGAGCAGTTCTTC
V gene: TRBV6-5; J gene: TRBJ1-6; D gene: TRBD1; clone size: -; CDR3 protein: CASQRDRGSPLHF; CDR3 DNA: TGTGCCAGCCAACGGGACAGGGGATCACCCCTCCACTTT
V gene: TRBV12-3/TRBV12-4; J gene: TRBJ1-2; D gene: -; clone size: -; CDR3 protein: CASGPAPSDGYTF; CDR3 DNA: TGTGCCAGCGGGCCGGCCCCGAGTGATGGCTACACCTTC
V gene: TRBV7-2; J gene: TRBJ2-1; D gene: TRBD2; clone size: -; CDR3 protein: CASSSTSGRVGFYNEQFF; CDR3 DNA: TGTGCCAGCAGCTCGACTAGCGGGAGGGTCGGGTTCTACAATGAGCAGTTCTTC
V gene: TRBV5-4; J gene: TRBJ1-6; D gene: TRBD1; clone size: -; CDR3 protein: CASSLGPRGQASSYNSPLHF; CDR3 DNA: TGTGCCAGCAGCCTGGGCCCTAGGGGGCAGGCGAGCTCCTATAATTCACCCCTCCACTTT
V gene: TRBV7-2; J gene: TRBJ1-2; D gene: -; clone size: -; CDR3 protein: CASSLARADSYGYTF; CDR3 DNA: TGTGCCAGCAGCTTAGCGAGGGCGGACTCCTATGGCTACACCTTC
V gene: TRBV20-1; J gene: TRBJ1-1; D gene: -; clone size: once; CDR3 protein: CSASFPGSTEAFF; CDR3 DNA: TGCAGTGCCAGTTTTCCGGGGAGCACTGAAGCTTTCTTT
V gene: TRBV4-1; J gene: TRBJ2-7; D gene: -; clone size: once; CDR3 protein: CASSQESPGRPPYEQYF; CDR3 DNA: TGCGCCAGCAGCCAAGAATCACCAGGGCGCCCCCCGTACGAGCAGTACTTC
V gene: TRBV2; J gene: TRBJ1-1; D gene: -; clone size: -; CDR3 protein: CASTWPEDTEAFF; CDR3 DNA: TGTGCCAGCACTTGGCCGGAGGACACTGAAGCTTTCTTT
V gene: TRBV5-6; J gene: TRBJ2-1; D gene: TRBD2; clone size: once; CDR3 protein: CASSFSGRLNEQFF; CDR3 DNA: TGTGCCAGCAGCTTTAGCGGGAGGCTCAATGAGCAGTTCTTC
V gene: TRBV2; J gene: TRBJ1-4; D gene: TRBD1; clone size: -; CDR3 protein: CASATGSGNEKLFF; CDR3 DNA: TGTGCCAGCGCGACAGGGTCTGGTAATGAAAAACTGTTTTTT
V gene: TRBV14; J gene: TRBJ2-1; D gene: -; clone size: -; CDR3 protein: CASSPGFYNEQFF; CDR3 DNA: TGTGCCAGCAGCCCCGGGTTCTACAATGAGCAGTTCTTC
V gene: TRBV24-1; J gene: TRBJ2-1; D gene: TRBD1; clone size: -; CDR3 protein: CATQGERFKSSEQFF; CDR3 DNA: TGTGCCACCCAGGGGGAGCGGTTCAAGTCCTCTGAGCAGTTCTTC
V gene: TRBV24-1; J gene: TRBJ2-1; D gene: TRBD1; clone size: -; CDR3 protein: CATSGQGIVNEQFF; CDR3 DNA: TGTGCCACCAGTGGACAGGGGATAGTAAATGAGCAGTTCTTC
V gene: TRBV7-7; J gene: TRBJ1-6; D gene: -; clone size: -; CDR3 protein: CASSRYRAYSYNSPLHF; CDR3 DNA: TGTGCCAGCAGCCGCTACAGGGCTTACTCCTATAATTCACCCCTCCACTTT
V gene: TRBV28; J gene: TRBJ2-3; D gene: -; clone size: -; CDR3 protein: CASSLRPATDTQYF; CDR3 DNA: TGTGCCAGCAGTTTGCGCCCTGCGACAGATACGCAGTATTTT
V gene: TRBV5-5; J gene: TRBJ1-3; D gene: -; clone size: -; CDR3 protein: CASSLTGTDTIYF; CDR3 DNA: TGTGCCAGCAGCTTGACTGGTACGGACACCATATATTTT
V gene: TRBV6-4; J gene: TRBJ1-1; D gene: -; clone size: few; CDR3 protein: CASSDGANTEAFF; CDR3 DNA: TGTGCCAGCAGTGACGGGGCTAACACTGAAGCTTTCTTT